Listed below are T cell receptor beta chains from one sample, sequenced in a study of human versus mouse CDR3 diversity and MHC coevolution. The assay was immunoSEQ multiplex PCR, and TCRdb's table has in-frame clones only and misses some. The table records fewer than 80,000 clones, less than 95% of them present only once. Sequencing used naive CD4+ T cells from blood. The receptors were sampled from a person aged 30 to 69 in good health. Each CDR3 is given with its conserved first and last residue. The D gene is left open where the match is weak.

d_call j_call v_call cdr3_aa
NA TRBJ1-1 TRBV7-9 CASSLGGIEAFF
NA TRBJ2-3 TRBV19 CASSQSGSGTDTQYF
NA TRBJ2-1 TRBV2 CASLGGRGQFF
TRBD1 TRBJ2-5 TRBV30 CAWSLQGAETQYF
TRBD2 TRBJ2-1 TRBV27 CASSPDRPLAGSYNEQFF
TRBD1 TRBJ2-2 TRBV30 CAWSWRGDRTALNTGELFF
NA TRBJ1-2 TRBV18 CASSPGTSDYTF
NA TRBJ1-1 TRBV5-5 CASSFRVPEAFF
TRBD1 TRBJ1-1 TRBV5-6 CASSLALTGSEATEAFF
TRBD1 TRBJ1-2 TRBV5-1 CASSPMLTGGNYGYTF
TRBD1 TRBJ1-2 TRBV30 CAWSSGDRVHGYTF
TRBD1 TRBJ1-2 TRBV11-2 CASSLGFRDRALKTYGYTF
NA TRBJ2-7 TRBV5-1 CASSLATQGTYEQYF
TRBD1 TRBJ2-2 TRBV28 CASSYGQATNTGELFF
TRBD2 TRBJ2-1 TRBV5-1 CASSFFRLAEFNEQFF
TRBD1 TRBJ1-5 TRBV28 CASSQQRTGALRQPQHF
NA TRBJ1-2 TRBV30 CAWSVGGDYGYTF
TRBD2 TRBJ2-3 TRBV27 CASSGGAEPDTQYF
NA TRBJ1-1 TRBV27 CASSSRTENTEAFF
NA TRBJ1-5 TRBV6-4 CASSIKQGQPQHF
NA TRBJ1-2 TRBV2 CASRGAGWYGYTF
NA TRBJ1-3 TRBV7-8 CAGSLRKGAWGGGSGNTIYF
TRBD1 TRBJ2-7 TRBV7-2 CASSLGNRGLFEQYF
TRBD1 TRBJ2-5 TRBV5-4 CASSLQGAETQYF
NA TRBJ2-7 TRBV14 CASSQDPGRRQYF
TRBD1 TRBJ1-2 TRBV7-2 CASSPGQGSVYGYTF
TRBD1 TRBJ1-6 TRBV7-9 CASSPDRVRSPLHF
NA TRBJ2-5 TRBV7-2 CASSSVPGEQYF
NA TRBJ2-5 TRBV2 CASGGAFETQYF
TRBD1 TRBJ1-2 TRBV5-4 CASTPPTGLGYTF
TRBD1 TRBJ1-2 TRBV7-6 CASSLRLSLDRGNYGYTF
TRBD2 TRBJ2-1 TRBV6-5 CASSSRTSGIDNEQFF
TRBD1 TRBJ2-7 TRBV19 CASSIESRGPYEQYF
NA TRBJ1-1 TRBV6-4 CASREARNTEAFF
NA TRBJ2-1 TRBV2 CASSDAAVLYNEQFF
NA TRBJ2-2 TRBV2 CASSARRRNTGELFF
NA TRBJ2-3 TRBV5-4 CASSRDTDTQYF
TRBD1 TRBJ2-7 TRBV11-2 CASSHPGQGAYEQYF
TRBD2 TRBJ2-7 TRBV30 CAWSVPTSGRVYEQYF
TRBD1 TRBJ1-2 TRBV27 CASSPGQGRYGYTF
NA TRBJ1-3 TRBV27 CASSASTGIGNTIYF
NA TRBJ2-1 TRBV2 CASSGVTSNEQFF
NA TRBJ1-5 TRBV5-4 CASSSPTDTYSNQPQHF
NA TRBJ2-4 TRBV12-5 CASGLTGQLKNIQYF
TRBD2 TRBJ2-3 TRBV4-1 CASSTRGGPFTQITQYF
TRBD1 TRBJ2-2 TRBV4-1 CASQGGGDRGAGELFF
TRBD1 TRBJ2-7 TRBV28 CASSPNRGRSSYEQYF
TRBD2 TRBJ2-3 TRBV7-8 CASSPGLARRTDTQYF
NA TRBJ1-2 TRBV6-6 CASSYSSVGASGYTF
NA TRBJ2-7 TRBV7-9 CASSKGTPTYEQYF
NA TRBJ1-6 TRBV6-5 CASSLSGANSPLHF